In this sample, the clone carrying this TCR beta chain turned up many times. TCRdb passed the RT-PCR reads through MiXCR, listing each CDR3 protein once. The sample includes roughly 570,000 distinct CDR3 sequences, less than 15% of them seen just once. Trimming left V 4 bases short and J 3 bases short, with 16 bases between. CDR3 length equals 14 residues. From germline, CDR1 is SQVTM and CDR2 ANQGSEA. The source of the sample is a study of response to subunit inactivated influenza vaccine. The sample in question was PBMCs from blood, obtained 11 to 12 days after vaccination. J is TRBJ2-7 and V is TRBV29-1; no clear D gene. This TCR was recovered from a man in his forties or fifties who received an inactivated influenza vaccine. The CDR3 loop reads CSVGLSGRDYEQYF. CDR3 nucleotide sequence: TGCAGCGTTGGGCTTAGTGGGCGCGACTACGAGCAGTACTTC.